Listed below are T cell receptor beta chains from one sample, sequenced in a study of blood T cell repertoires in COVID-19. TCRdb's table, derived via immunoSEQ multiplex PCR, lists solely in-frame clones and lacks some. This repertoire shows 30,000 to 50,000 clones, 91% found once; its top ten account for 15% to 17%. The sequenced sample consisted of peripheral blood. The receptor set was obtained from a woman under 40 in a cohort sampled during active COVID-19. The CDR3 runs from the conserved cysteine through the conserved F or W. D genes are given only for firm matches. Size tells how often a clone was seen (once, few, many) or the class of an expanded clone, and some rows leave it out.

-	TRBD2	TRBJ2-3	TRBV20-1	CSASWLAASTDTQYF	TGCAGTGCTAGTTGGCTAGCGGCTAGCACAGATACGCAGTATTTT
-	TRBD2	TRBJ2-1	TRBV4-1	CASSQDAAGSSYNEQFF	TGCGCCAGCAGCCAAGATGCAGCGGGAAGCTCCTACAATGAGCAGTTCTTC
-	-	TRBJ1-6	TRBV6-2/TRBV6-3	CASSPPGRSLHF	TGTGCCAGCAGCCCCCCAGGGAGGTCCCTCCACTTT
once	TRBD1	TRBJ1-5	TRBV24-1	CATSPPGQGFQPQHF	TGTGCCACCAGCCCCCCGGGACAGGGGTTCCAGCCCCAGCATTTT
once	TRBD1	TRBJ1-6	TRBV9	CASSGGTGSYNSPLHF	TGTGCCAGCAGCGGCGGGACAGGGTCTTATAATTCACCCCTCCACTTT
-	TRBD1	TRBJ1-5	TRBV30	CAWSPRGSGQGRNQPQHF	TGTGCCTGGAGTCCTAGGGGGTCGGGACAGGGTCGCAATCAGCCCCAGCATTTT
-	-	TRBJ1-1	TRBV29-1	CSVDRSNTEAFF	TGCAGCGTCGACAGGTCCAACACTGAAGCTTTCTTT
few	TRBD1	TRBJ1-1	TRBV19	CASRLDRGNTEAFF	TGTGCCAGTAGATTGGACAGGGGCAACACTGAAGCTTTCTTT
-	TRBD2	TRBJ2-7	TRBV19	CASSWTSGRIAVGEQYF	TGTGCCAGTAGTTGGACTAGCGGGAGAATAGCGGTGGGCGAGCAGTACTTC
-	-	TRBJ2-2	TRBV5-1	CASSEGHDTGELFF	TGCGCCAGCAGCGAGGGACATGACACCGGGGAGCTGTTTTTT
-	TRBD1	TRBJ2-7	TRBV6-6	CASTRTGAYEQYF	TGTGCCAGCACCCGGACAGGGGCTTACGAGCAGTACTTC
-	-	TRBJ1-1	TRBV5-4	CASSSVTGYGTEAFF	TGTGCCAGCAGCAGCGTGACAGGATACGGCACTGAAGCTTTCTTT
-	TRBD1	TRBJ2-4	TRBV7-9	CASSSGQVLAAKNIQYF	TGTGCCAGCAGCTCAGGACAGGTTTTAGCAGCCAAAAACATTCAGTACTTC
few	-	TRBJ1-1	TRBV10-3	CAISDSGITEAFF	TGTGCCATCAGTGACTCCGGGATCACTGAAGCTTTCTTT
-	-	TRBJ1-2	TRBV13	CASSGRVGGYTF	TGTGCCAGCAGCGGCAGGGTGGGCGGCTACACCTTC
-	-	TRBJ2-7	TRBV29-1	CSVGGGSYEQYF	TGCAGCGTTGGGGGCGGCTCCTACGAGCAGTACTTC
-	-	TRBJ1-2	TRBV5-5	CASSPRTDDLPYGYTF	TGTGCCAGCAGCCCCAGGACAGACGACCTCCCCTATGGCTACACCTTC
-	TRBD1	TRBJ2-1	TRBV6-5	CASLAGGSYNEQFF	TGTGCCAGCCTGGCAGGGGGCTCCTACAATGAGCAGTTCTTC
-	TRBD2	TRBJ2-3	TRBV10-1	CASSRTSGSPDTQYF	TGCGCCAGCAGTAGGACTAGCGGGAGTCCTGATACGCAGTATTTT
few	TRBD2	TRBJ2-5	TRBV7-6	CASSLRGSGRVLETQYF	TGTGCCAGCAGCTTACGGGGTAGCGGGAGAGTGTTAGAGACCCAGTACTTC
-	-	TRBJ1-1	TRBV5-6	CASKDKSNTEAFF	TGTGCCAGCAAAGACAAATCGAACACTGAAGCTTTCTTT
-	-	TRBJ2-7	TRBV6-2/TRBV6-3	CASSFRGPFSYEQYF	TGTGCCAGCAGCTTCAGGGGACCATTCTCCTACGAGCAGTACTTC
-	-	TRBJ2-3	TRBV30	CAPTGGSGGLSTDTQYF	TGTGCCCCGACAGGCGGGAGTGGGGGACTTAGCACAGATACGCAGTATTTT
-	-	TRBJ2-7	TRBV10-2	CASRDWETYEQYF	TGCGCCAGCAGGGACTGGGAAACCTACGAGCAGTACTTC
-	TRBD1	TRBJ1-3	TRBV29-1	CSVRMGGQGYSGNTIYF	TGCAGCGTTCGTATGGGGGGACAGGGCTACTCTGGAAACACCATATATTTT
-	-	TRBJ1-1	TRBV15	CATSRDRQDGTEAFF	TGTGCCACCAGCAGAGATCGGCAGGATGGCACTGAAGCTTTCTTT
-	-	TRBJ2-4	TRBV27	CASSPTGAKNIQYF	TGTGCCAGCAGTCCAACAGGTGCCAAAAACATTCAGTACTTC
-	-	TRBJ2-2	TRBV6-6	CASRNRATGELFF	TGTGCCAGCAGAAACAGGGCAACCGGGGAGCTGTTTTTT
-	TRBD1	TRBJ2-5	TRBV18	CASSPRQGQETQYF	TGTGCCAGCTCACCCAGACAGGGGCAAGAGACCCAGTACTTC
-	-	TRBJ2-3	TRBV19	CATGQPATDTQYF	TGTGCCACAGGACAGCCGGCCACAGATACGCAGTATTTT
few	TRBD1	TRBJ2-7	TRBV25-1	CASTPGTAYEQYF	TGTGCCAGCACCCCCGGGACAGCCTACGAGCAGTACTTC
-	-	TRBJ2-3	TRBV18	CASSPPSDRDTQYF	TGTGCCAGCTCACCCCCATCTGATAGAGATACGCAGTATTTT
-	-	TRBJ2-1	TRBV7-6	CASSLNLASNEQFF	TGTGCCAGCAGCTTAAATCTAGCATCGAATGAGCAGTTCTTC
-	TRBD1	TRBJ1-1	TRBV30	CAWSVQGTGRTEAFF	TGTGCCTGGAGTGTCCAAGGGACAGGGCGGACTGAAGCTTTCTTT
-	-	TRBJ2-1	TRBV20-1	CSASPGTNLYNEQFF	TGCAGTGCTAGTCCCGGGACAAACCTCTACAATGAGCAGTTCTTC
-	TRBD2	TRBJ2-3	TRBV9	CASTLSGSRRDTQYF	TGTGCCAGCACGTTGAGCGGGAGTCGACGGGATACGCAGTATTTT
-	TRBD1	TRBJ2-3	TRBV4-3	CASSQDVTGGTDTQYF	TGCGCCAGCAGCCAAGATGTGACAGGGGGCACAGATACGCAGTATTTT
-	TRBD2	TRBJ2-7	TRBV14	CASSQVSGSSGEQYF	TGTGCCAGCAGCCAAGTTAGCGGGAGTTCGGGTGAGCAGTACTTC
-	TRBD1	TRBJ2-7	TRBV6-5	CASSPIPETGRKQYF	TGTGCCAGCAGTCCCATCCCCGAGACAGGGCGAAAGCAGTACTTC
once	TRBD1	TRBJ2-1	TRBV14	CASSLGQGQGYNEQFF	TGTGCCAGCAGCCTCGGACAGGGTCAGGGCTACAATGAGCAGTTCTTC
-	TRBD2	TRBJ2-3	TRBV18	CASSRLAGGSPDTQYF	TGTGCCAGCTCACGTCTAGCGGGAGGGTCCCCAGATACGCAGTATTTT
-	-	TRBJ2-7	TRBV11-3	CASRVGGGRQYF	TGTGCCAGCAGGGTAGGCGGAGGGCGTCAGTACTTC
-	-	TRBJ2-5	TRBV24-1	CATSSRGQETQYF	TGTGCCACCAGTAGCAGGGGCCAAGAGACCCAGTACTTC
-	-	TRBJ1-5	TRBV7-3	CASSLIEGGKNISNQPQHF	TGTGCCAGCAGCTTAATCGAAGGAGGGAAAAATATTAGCAATCAGCCCCAGCATTTT
-	TRBD2	TRBJ2-7	TRBV19	CASRDWGLDHEQYF	TGTGCCAGTAGGGACTGGGGACTAGATCACGAGCAGTACTTC